This T cell receptor (beta chain) was captured in a study of blood T cells in healthy people across ages (dated by TCRdb to between 2014 and 2017). About the study as a whole: Template switching captured roughly one uniquely barcoded TCR beta cDNA molecule per two T cells in model experiments. Age-related changes in TCR beta repertoire diversity were measured in the study by deep sequencing normalized with unique cDNA molecular identifiers. The donors were split into four age groups: young (average about 16 years), middle-aged (around 40), aged (around 67) and long-lived (82). To avoid experimental bias, donors of different ages were randomly spread across the sequencing lanes. For two donors (one aged 18 to 29 and one aged 80 or older), the study analyzed two additional independent replicas of 1 million unique cDNA reads from the same blood draw. Overall study results and their limits: As age increased, observed TCR beta diversity per million T cells dropped in a roughly linear way, and a significant reduction was already evident by age around 41. Because the CMV infection status of the donors was unknown, age-related changes in expanded clonotypes may potentially have been confounded. Observed TCR beta diversity correlated strongly with the percentage of naive T cells measured by flow cytometry. Because profiling used bulk unsorted PBMCs, naive and antigen-experienced compartments could not be compared conclusively. The long-lived group showed more naive CD4+ T cells, fewer expanded clones and increased TCR diversity than the aged group, suggesting age selection. Estimates of total diversity based on one million sequenced T cells were regarded as lower bounds and as underestimates.

The sample holds many counts of this clonotype. This clone's antigen is unknown. No base qualities exist here, and no much larger clone lies one base off it. The germline V gene encodes CDR1 SGHAT and CDR2 FQNNGV. The CDR3 measures 16 amino acids from cysteine to phenylalanine. Only the CDR3 DNA stays, 48 bases, in frame from base 1. From V the trimming removes 5 bases and from J it removes 4 bases, while the gene matches leave 12 bases of the junction unaccounted for. Libraries came from 5' RACE. The instrument was an Illumina HiSeq 2500. The second PCR ran for about 6 to 11 cycles and used a J-beta primer mix along with a sample-barcoded 5' primer. A unique molecular identifier was introduced onto each TCR beta cDNA molecule by a template-switch 5' adaptor carrying 12 random nucleotides. Each sample yielded at least 3 million CDR3-containing paired-end reads. All of the RNA was converted into first-strand cDNA using the Mint cDNA synthesis kit, with a TRBC-specific oligonucleotide serving as the primer. After uracil-DNA glycosylase treatment, a first 18-cycle PCR used universal primers M1SS and BC2_uni_R on all cDNA. The authors processed their data as follows. For normalization, 1 million high-quality reads were randomly selected from each sample, with every read carrying a distinct molecular identifier. Instead of being binned into consensus sequences, reads that shared molecular identifiers were thrown out. MiTCR, with a Q25 quality threshold and the strictest error-elimination algorithm, was used for CDR3 identification, clonotype clustering and error correction. A nonparametric unseen species model using Euler transformation provided a lower-bound estimate of total TCR beta diversity. TCRdb trimmed public reads at Q25 via fastp, called clones via MiXCR and kept in-frame beta chains. Rows are combined by CDR3 protein, so each entry shows the most common genes and DNA. For this entry, the V and J calls and clone size follow TCRdb and not the study's own pipeline. The sample has 1.5 million to 2 million distinct CDR3 sequences on record, about 28% of them singletons. The ten most abundant clones make up 7.7% of the sample.

Systemically healthy Caucasian individuals from Russia, 35 to 40 in total and aged 6 to 90 years, were included as donors. Each donor gave 8 to 10 milliliters of peripheral blood, collected into EDTA-treated Vacutainer tubes. Ficoll-Paque density-gradient centrifugation was used to isolate PBMCs, with at least 7 million per sample. Total RNA was extracted from PBMCs with Trizol reagent, with at least 6 micrograms obtained per sample. The percentages of naive CD45RAhigh/CD27high T cells were determined by flow cytometry on a PBMC aliquot from every donor. The chain uses TRBV11-2 and TRBJ2-5, with TRBD1 identical over 8 junction bases. The receptor was isolated from a woman under 40 in good health. The sample consisted of blood. The sequenced DNA is TGTGCCAGCAGCAACTCTCTACAGGGGGGAGGAGAGACCCAGTACTTC. Its protein reads: CASSNSLQGGGETQYF.